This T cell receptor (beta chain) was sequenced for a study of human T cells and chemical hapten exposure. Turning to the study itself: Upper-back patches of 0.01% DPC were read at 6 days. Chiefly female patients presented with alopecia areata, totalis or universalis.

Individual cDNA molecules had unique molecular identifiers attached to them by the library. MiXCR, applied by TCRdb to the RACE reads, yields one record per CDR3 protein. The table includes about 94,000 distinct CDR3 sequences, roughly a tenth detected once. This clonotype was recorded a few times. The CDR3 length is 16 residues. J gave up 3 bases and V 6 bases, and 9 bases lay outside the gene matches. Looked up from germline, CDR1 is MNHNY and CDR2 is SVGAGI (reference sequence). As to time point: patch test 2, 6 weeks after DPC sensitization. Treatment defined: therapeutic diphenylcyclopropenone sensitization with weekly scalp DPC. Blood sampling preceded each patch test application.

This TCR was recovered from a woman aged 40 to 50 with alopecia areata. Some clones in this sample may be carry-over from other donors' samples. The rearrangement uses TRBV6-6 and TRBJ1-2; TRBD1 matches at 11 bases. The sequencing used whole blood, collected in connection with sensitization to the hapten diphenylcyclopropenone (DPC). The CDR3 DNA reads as TGTGCCAGCAGCTTGGACAGGGGGCGAATGGACTATGGCTACACCTTC. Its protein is CASSLDRGRMDYGYTF.